This T cell receptor beta chain is from a study of CD8 T cells in ankylosing spondylitis. TCRdb reprocessed the 5' RACE reads via MiXCR and lists one record per CDR3 protein. The table shows about 92,000 distinct CDR3 sequences, with just under 9% occurring only once. V gave up 5 bases and J gave up 7 bases, with 15 bases separating them. Germline CDR1 and CDR2: MDHEN and SYDVKM. The CDR3 length is 14 residues. Study-wide results and limits: Disease-associated clones were reportedly significantly overrepresented in matched ankylosing spondylitis synovial fluid. Characteristic of ankylosing spondylitis blood, it appeared, was a TCR beta motif comprising several highly homologous variants. Some of these motif variants have turned up before, in reports on reactive arthritis synovial fluid and blood.

Points on this clonotype: Its antigen is still unknown.

Sequenced sample: blood, either unsorted or a sorted T cell fraction (not recorded which). V gene TRBV28 combines with J gene TRBJ1-5; D unresolved. This TCR was recovered from a male donor with ankylosing spondylitis or in good health (not recorded which). CDR3 sequence: CASSPGGMRQPQHF. DNA for the CDR3: TGTGCCAGCAGTCCTGGAGGAATGAGACAGCCCCAGCATTTT. Full variable domain (rest looked up from reference TRBV28 and TRBJ1-5): DVKVTQSSRYLVKRTGEKVFLECVQDMDHENMFWYRQDPGLGLRLIYFSYDVKMKEKGDIPEGYSVSREKKERFSLILESASTNQTSMYLCASSPGGMRQPQHFGDGTRLSIL.